Listed below are T cell receptor beta chains from one sample, sequenced in a study of cytomegalovirus exposure and HLA in healthy donors. Produced via immunoSEQ multiplex PCR; TCRdb's table is partial and in-frame only. The table lists some 200,000 clones, with 6.5% in the top ten. Source material: PBMCs. Receptors originate from a man aged 30 to 39 in good health and CMV-seronegative. Both conserved end residues are part of each CDR3. The order of the fields is J gene, D gene, V gene, CDR3 DNA, CDR3 protein. The D gene is left open where the match is weak.

J: TRBJ1-4
D: -
V: TRBV4-3
DNA: TGCGCCAGCAGCCAAGAACTGGACCGGGGTGAAAAACTGTTTTTT
CDR3: CASSQELDRGEKLFF

J: TRBJ2-1
D: TRBD2
V: TRBV4-3
DNA: TGCGCCAGCAGCCCCCAAAGCGGGGGATCCCTTAAGAATGAGCAGTTCTTC
CDR3: CASSPQSGGSLKNEQFF

J: TRBJ1-5
D: -
V: TRBV5-1
DNA: TGCGCCAGCAGCTTGACAGGGTTTGGCAATCAGCCCCAGCATTTT
CDR3: CASSLTGFGNQPQHF

J: TRBJ2-7
D: -
V: TRBV7-2
DNA: TGTGCCAGCAGTCCTCCAGACTTTCGAGGGTACGAGCAGTACTTC
CDR3: CASSPPDFRGYEQYF

J: TRBJ1-5
D: TRBD1
V: TRBV28
DNA: TGTGCCAGCAGTTTAAAGGGGGCGCAGGGTTATAGCAATCAGCCCCAGCATTTT
CDR3: CASSLKGAQGYSNQPQHF

J: TRBJ1-2
D: -
V: TRBV6-5
DNA: TGTGCCAGCAGTTCCGCAGGGGCTAACTATGGCTACACCTTC
CDR3: CASSSAGANYGYTF

J: TRBJ1-5
D: TRBD1
V: TRBV4-1
DNA: TGCGCCAGCAGCCTCTCCGGGACAGGGGTGAATCAGCCCCAGCATTTT
CDR3: CASSLSGTGVNQPQHF

J: TRBJ2-5
D: -
V: TRBV25-1
DNA: TGTGCCAGCAGATCCCGGGGGGCCGGGCAAGAGACCCAGTACTTC
CDR3: CASRSRGAGQETQYF

J: TRBJ2-7
D: TRBD2
V: TRBV28
DNA: TGTGCCAGCACTAGCGGGGGGGGGCCCAACTACGAGCAGTACTTC
CDR3: CASTSGGGPNYEQYF

J: TRBJ1-1
D: -
V: TRBV11-2
DNA: TGTGCCAGCAGCTCAGACCGGGGGTCAGGAGAAGCTTTCTTT
CDR3: CASSSDRGSGEAFF

J: TRBJ2-1
D: TRBD1
V: TRBV27
DNA: TGTGCCAGCAGTTTTAACGACAGGGAGTTCTTC
CDR3: CASSFNDREFF

J: TRBJ1-3
D: -
V: TRBV5-4
DNA: TGTGCCAGCAGCCTCAGGGGCTCTGGAAACACCATATATTTT
CDR3: CASSLRGSGNTIYF

J: TRBJ2-2
D: TRBD1
V: TRBV29-1
DNA: TGCAGCGTTGCGGGACAGGGAGGGACCGGGGAGCTGTTTTTT
CDR3: CSVAGQGGTGELFF

J: TRBJ2-2
D: -
V: TRBV4-2
DNA: TGTGCCAGCAGCCAAGAGGTTAGAGGTAGGGGAACCGGGGAGCTGTTTTTT
CDR3: CASSQEVRGRGTGELFF

J: TRBJ2-3
D: -
V: TRBV4-1
DNA: TGCGCCAGCAGCCAAAAAGGTCTCAGGGCAAGCACAGATACGCAGTATTTT
CDR3: CASSQKGLRASTDTQYF

J: TRBJ2-1
D: -
V: TRBV29-1
DNA: TGCAGCGTTGAGCACGGGTACAATGAGCAGTTCTTC
CDR3: CSVEHGYNEQFF

J: TRBJ2-1
D: TRBD1
V: TRBV5-4
DNA: TGTGCCAGCAGTCCCCGGGACAGCCCCTACAATGAGCAGTTCTTC
CDR3: CASSPRDSPYNEQFF